This TCR beta chain was retrieved from a study of neoadjuvant anti-PD-1 for oral cavity cancer. Germline values: CDR1 MNHNS, CDR2 SASEGT. This CDR3 has 11 amino acids. V lost 5 bases, J lost 2 bases, and 3 bases lay in between. Libraries were prepared by immunoSEQ multiplex PCR; TCRdb keeps only in-frame clonotypes and omits some of them. The sample shows 73,000 or so clones, about 85% of them seen only once. Time point of the sample: after neoadjuvant nivolumab, at surgical resection. This chain uses TRBV6-1 with TRBJ2-5; D remains unclear. Material: PBMCs, obtained after nivolumab (anti-PD-1) treatment. This sequence originates from a person aged 35-79 years with oral cavity squamous cell carcinoma. CDR3 residues: CASSRQETQYF. The CDR3 DNA is TGTGCCAGCAGTCGTCAAGAGACCCAGTACTTC.